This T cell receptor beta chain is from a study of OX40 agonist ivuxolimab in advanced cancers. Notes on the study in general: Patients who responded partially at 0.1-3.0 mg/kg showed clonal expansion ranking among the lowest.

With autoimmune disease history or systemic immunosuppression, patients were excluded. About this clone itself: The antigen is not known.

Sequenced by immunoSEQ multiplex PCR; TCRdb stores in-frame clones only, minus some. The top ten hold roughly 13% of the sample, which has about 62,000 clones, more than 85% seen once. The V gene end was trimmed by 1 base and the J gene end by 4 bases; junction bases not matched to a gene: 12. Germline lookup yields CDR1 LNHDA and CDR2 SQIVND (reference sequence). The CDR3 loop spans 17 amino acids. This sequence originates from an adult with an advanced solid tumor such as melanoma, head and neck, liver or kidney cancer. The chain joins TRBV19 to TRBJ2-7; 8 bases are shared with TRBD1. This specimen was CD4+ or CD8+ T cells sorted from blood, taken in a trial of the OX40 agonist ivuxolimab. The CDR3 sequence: CASSIALIRTGPYEQYF. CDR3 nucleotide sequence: TGTGCCAGTAGTATAGCTCTAATTAGGACAGGGCCTTACGAGCAGTACTTC.